Listed here are 26 T cell receptor beta chains from one sample, sequenced in a study of T cell repertoires in cytomegalovirus infection. TCRdb reanalysed the reads using MiXCR and keeps one entry per CDR3 protein. The repertoire holds under 450,000 distinct CDR3 sequences, with nearly 35% as singletons. These TCRs' antigens remain unknown. The sequenced sample was cultured PBMCs, obtained from culture after CMV antigen stimulation. The receptors here all came from a human donor in good health (CMV status not recorded). Some clones in this sample may be carry-over from other donors' samples.

V is TRBV12-3 or TRBV12-4 and J is TRBJ1-1, with a weak D call TRBD1 (6 bases). The CDR3 spans 14 residues. Between the trimmed V and J ends, which lost 6 bases and 2 bases, there was a span of 13 bases. CDR3 protein: CASSTGTHNTEAFF. The CDR3 nucleotides read TGTGCCAGCAGCACCGGGACACACAACACTGAAGCTTTCTTT.

This clonotype occurred a few times. This sequence joins TRBV7-6 and TRBJ2-1; 8 bases match TRBD1. After removal of 1 base from V and 8 bases from J, the junction contained 4 bases not matched to a gene. Germline V gene lookup returns CDR1 SGHVS and CDR2 FNYEAQ. There are 14 residues in the CDR3. The CDR3, as DNA: TGTGCCAGCAGCTTAGTTACAGGGGGTCATGAGCAGTTCTTC. This translates into CASSLVTGGHEQFF.

V is TRBV7-2 and J is TRBJ1-1; D is uncertain. Germline V gene sequence: CDR1 SGHTA, CDR2 FQGNSA. The CDR3 contains 13 residues. Trimming took 4 bases from V and 4 from J, leaving 10 bases between them. The CDR3 reads CASSWGLGTEAFF. CDR3 nucleotide sequence: TGTGCCAGCAGCTGGGGTCTGGGCACTGAAGCTTTCTTT. Based on the CDR3 plus reference TRBV7-2 and TRBJ1-1, the full variable domain is GAGVSQSPSNKVTEKGKDVELRCDPISGHTALYWYRQSLGQGLEFLIYFQGNSAPDKSGLPSDRFSAERTGGSVSTLTIQRTQQEDSAVYLCASSWGLGTEAFFGQGTRLTVV.

The V call is TRBV7-9, the J call TRBJ2-7; D perhaps matches TRBD2 (6 bases). The germline CDR1 and CDR2 sequences are SEHNR and FQNEAQ (reference sequence). The V end was cut by 1 base, the J end by 0 bases, with 16 bases between. The CDR3 extends over 17 amino acids. The CDR3: CASSLGGVTGVSYEQYF. CDR3 coding DNA: TGTGCCAGCAGCTTAGGCGGGGTGACGGGGGTCTCCTACGAGCAGTACTTC.

This clonotype was observed a single time. Likely a read error: the CDR3 ends without its conserved phenylalanine or tryptophan. V and J are TRBV29-1 and TRBJ2-1; D assignment may be TRBD1 or TRBD2 (5 bases each). Germline V gives CDR1 SQVTM, CDR2 ANQGSEA. V was shortened by 7 bases and J by 9 bases, with 22 bases between the two germline ends. The CDR3 extends over 14 amino acids. This chain's CDR3 is CSGGWGPDLAEQFY. The CDR3 nucleotides are TGCAGCGGGGGATGGGGACCCGACCTAGCTGAGCAGTTCTAC.

This sequence joins TRBV20-1 and TRBJ2-1; D call uncertain. Deletions cut 3 bases from V and 5 bases from J, with 14 bases between. The CDR3 is made up of 14 amino acids. The V gene's germline CDR1 is DFQATT and CDR2 SNEGSKA (reference sequence). The CDR3 is CSASKIVLDNEQFF. The CDR3 DNA reads TGCAGTGCTAGCAAGATCGTGCTGGACAATGAGCAGTTCTTC.

CDR3 protein: CASSLLGGGTDTQYF. CDR3 nucleotide sequence: TGTGCCAGCAGCTTATTGGGCGGAGGCACAGATACGCAGTATTTT. The rearrangement uses TRBV7-3 and TRBJ2-3; D remains ambiguous. Trimming shortened V by 2 bases and J by 1 base, and 10 bases separated the two germline ends. The CDR3 spans 15 residues. From germline, CDR1 is SGHTA and CDR2 FQGTGA. The variable domain in full, with the rest retrieved from reference TRBV7-3 and TRBJ2-3, is GAGVSQTPSNKVTEKGKYVELRCDPISGHTALYWYRQSLGQGPEFLIYFQGTGAADDSGLPNDRFFAVRPEGSVSTLKIQRTERGDSAVYLCASSLLGGGTDTQYFGPGTRLTVL.

This chain links TRBV20-1 with TRBJ1-2, with D unresolved. V was shortened by 5 bases and J by 0 bases, with 10 bases between the two germline ends. This CDR3 comprises 13 residues. CDR1 and CDR2 (germline): DFQATT, SNEGSKA (reference sequence). The CDR3 sequence is CSAAQLPNYGYTF. CDR3 sequence (DNA): TGCAGTGCTGCCCAATTACCTAACTATGGCTACACCTTC.

This rearrangement joins TRBV27 to TRBJ2-3, with 9 bases lining up with TRBD2. Looked up from germline, CDR1 is MNHEY and CDR2 is SMNVEV (reference sequence). Trimming cost V 4 bases and J 2 bases; bases outside gene matches: 7. The CDR3 covers 16 residues. CDR3 DNA sequence: TGTGCCAGCAGTTCCCTGTCTAGCGGGGACACAGATACGCAGTATTTT. Protein product: CASSSLSSGDTDTQYF.

Only a few counts were recorded for this clonotype. The chain's CDR3 is CASSLPTGTSYEQYF. The DNA for the CDR3 is TGTGCCAGCAGCTTACCGACAGGAACGTCCTACGAGCAGTACTTC. The chain joins TRBV7-2 to TRBJ2-7; maybe TRBD1 (6 bases). V lost 2 bases and J lost 1, with 12 bases in between. This CDR3 region has 15 residues. CDR1 and CDR2 from the germline V gene are SGHTA and FQGNSA.

The J gene is TRBJ1-5, the V gene TRBV29-1; 8 nucleotides match TRBD1. Germline CDR1 and CDR2: SQVTM and ANQGSEA. Trimming removed 6 bases from V and 5 bases from J; junction bases left unmatched: 6. The CDR3 loop spans 13 amino acids. This chain's CDR3 is CSVGTGTYQPQHF. The CDR3 region has the DNA TGCAGCGTGGGGACAGGAACTTATCAGCCCCAGCATTTT.

There are many counts of this clonotype. The chain couples TRBV7-8 to TRBJ2-7; 11 positions agree with TRBD2. V dropped 5 bases and J dropped 6; count of bases not matched to a gene: 3. The CDR3 runs to 13 residues. Per germline, CDR1 SGHVS and CDR2 FQNEAQ. CDR3 sequence (DNA): TGTGCCAGCAGCCGGCTAGCGGGAGGCGAGCAGTACGTC. This sequence encodes CASSRLAGGEQYV.

This clonotype was seen a handful of times. CDR3 amino acids: CASSIGQVELHQPQHF. DNA of the CDR3: TGTGCCAGTAGTATAGGGCAGGTCGAACTTCATCAGCCCCAGCATTTT. This sequence joins TRBV19 and TRBJ1-5; D is uncertain. This CDR3 has 16 residues. V gave up 1 base and J gave up 5 bases, with 15 bases separating them. The germline V gene encodes CDR1 LNHDA and CDR2 SQIVND (reference sequence).

The chain employs TRBV28 and TRBJ1-1; 7 bases align to TRBD1. The V gene end was trimmed by 7 bases and the J gene end by 1 base; junction bases not matched to a gene: 9. The CDR3 is made up of 15 amino acids. Germline values: CDR1 MDHEN, CDR2 SYDVKM. The CDR3 sequence is CASNLPGQKNTEAFF. The CDR3 DNA is TGTGCCAGCAACTTGCCGGGACAGAAGAACACTGAAGCTTTCTTT. Drawing the rest from reference TRBV28 and TRBJ1-1, the complete variable domain is DVKVTQSSRYLVKRTGEKVFLECVQDMDHENMFWYRQDPGLGLRLIYFSYDVKMKEKGDIPEGYSVSREKKERFSLILESASTNQTSMYLCASNLPGQKNTEAFFGQGTRLTVV.

The chain employs TRBV12-3 or TRBV12-4 and TRBJ2-2; TRBD2 matches at 8 bases. This CDR3 is built from 14 residues. The ends lost 6 bases at V and 3 bases at J; junction bases unmatched: 3. CDR3 sequence: CASRPGLDTGELFF. In nucleotides, the CDR3 is TGTGCCAGCAGGCCGGGACTAGACACCGGGGAGCTGTTTTTT.

CDR3 in DNA: TGTGCCAGCAGCATACGGACAGCTGAAAAACTGTTTTTT. This sequence encodes CASSIRTAEKLFF. This sequence joins TRBV11-2 and TRBJ1-4, with D tentatively TRBD1 (6 bases). Per germline, CDR1 SGHAT and CDR2 FQNNGV. The CDR3 contains 13 residues. V was clipped by 5 bases and J by 7 bases, with 11 bases between them.

This clonotype was counted a few times. V and J are TRBV7-6 and TRBJ1-2; 7 bases align to TRBD1. Per the germline V gene, CDR1 is SGHVS and CDR2 is FNYEAQ. Losses at the gene ends were 3 bases for V and 8 bases for J; bases not matched to a gene: 6. The CDR3 has 13 amino acids. The DNA for the CDR3 is TGTGCCAGCAGCTTCCGACAGGGTGACGGCTACACCTTC. Amino acids: CASSFRQGDGYTF.

The V gene is TRBV20-1, the J gene TRBJ1-1; a weak D match, TRBD1 (6 bases). V was pared by 0 bases and J by 2 bases, with 10 bases between. From germline, CDR1 is DFQATT and CDR2 SNEGSKA (reference sequence). CDR3 length: 14 amino acids. Here the CDR3 reads CSAREPRGNTEAFF. In nucleotides, the CDR3 is TGCAGTGCTAGAGAACCCAGGGGAAACACTGAAGCTTTCTTT.

This clonotype has ten or more counts. In DNA, the CDR3 is TGTGCCACCAGTGACCCAGGGAAAGAGACCCAGTACTTC. Protein: CATSDPGKETQYF. The chain couples TRBV24-1 to TRBJ2-5; TRBD1 might be the D (5 bases). From germline, CDR1 is KGHDR and CDR2 SFDVKD. Trimming pared 4 bases from V and 3 bases from J, leaving 8 bases between. The CDR3 runs to 13 residues.

V gene TRBV5-4 combines with J gene TRBJ2-1; 10 bases are a match to TRBD1. Germline assignment: CDR1 SGHNT and CDR2 YYREEE (reference sequence). Trimming took 7 bases from V and 7 from J; bases not matched to a gene: 5. The CDR3 is 13 residues long. CDR3 nucleotide sequence: TGTGCCAGCCGGGACAGGGGAGGGAATGAGCAGTTCTTC. Protein sequence: CASRDRGGNEQFF.

The CDR3 loop reads CASSLNGDTQYF. For the CDR3, the DNA is TGTGCCAGCAGTTTAAACGGAGATACGCAGTATTTT. The genes are TRBV28 and TRBJ2-3; D gene uncertain. Germline V CDR1 and CDR2: MDHEN, SYDVKM. CDR3 size: 12 residues. V lost 2 bases, J lost 5 bases, and 5 bases lay in between.

The rearrangement links TRBV12-3 or TRBV12-4 to TRBJ2-5; D is perhaps TRBD2 (6 bases). This CDR3 comprises 14 residues. Trimming removed 5 bases from V and 1 base from J, with 11 bases in between. The CDR3, as DNA: TGTGCCAGCAGTCCCCGACTAGGCCAAGAGACCCAGTACTTC. It yields the protein CASSPRLGQETQYF.

V usage is TRBV20-1 and J usage is TRBJ1-1, with a weak D call TRBD1 (6 bases). Germline V CDR1 and CDR2: DFQATT, SNEGSKA (reference sequence). The CDR3 loop spans 15 amino acids. V was trimmed by 0 bases and J by 7 bases, leaving 18 bases between them. The CDR3 region has the DNA TGCAGTGCTAGAGATTACGGTCCGGACAGACTTGAAGCTTTCTTT. Encoded protein: CSARDYGPDRLEAFF.

The chain carries TRBV24-1 and TRBJ2-3; 7 bases are shared with TRBD2. V lost 6 bases, J lost 4 bases, and 6 bases stayed unmatched. CDR3 length: 14 residues. Germline V gene data show CDR1 as KGHDR and CDR2 as SFDVKD. CDR3 amino acids: CATSLSGGPDTQYF. Here the CDR3 DNA reads TGTGCCACCAGTTTGTCGGGAGGTCCAGATACGCAGTATTTT.

J is TRBJ2-1 and V is TRBV7-2; possible D gene TRBD2, 5 bases. V was pared by 0 bases and J by 5 bases, with 8 bases between. Germline V gene data show CDR1 as SGHTA and CDR2 as FQGNSA. The CDR3 consists of 14 residues. Here the CDR3 reads CASSLAGDHNEQFF. The CDR3 nucleotides read TGTGCCAGCAGCTTAGCGGGAGACCACAATGAGCAGTTCTTC.

The chain recombines TRBV7-2 with TRBJ2-1; TRBD2 aligns across 8 bases. The CDR3 covers 15 residues. J was trimmed by 1 base and V by 2 bases; bases with no gene match: 1. The germline CDR1 and CDR2 sequences are SGHTA and FQGNSA. The DNA for the CDR3 is TGTGCCAGCAGCTTAAGCGGGGGTTCCTACAATGAGCAGTTCTTC. The encoded protein is CASSLSGGSYNEQFF.